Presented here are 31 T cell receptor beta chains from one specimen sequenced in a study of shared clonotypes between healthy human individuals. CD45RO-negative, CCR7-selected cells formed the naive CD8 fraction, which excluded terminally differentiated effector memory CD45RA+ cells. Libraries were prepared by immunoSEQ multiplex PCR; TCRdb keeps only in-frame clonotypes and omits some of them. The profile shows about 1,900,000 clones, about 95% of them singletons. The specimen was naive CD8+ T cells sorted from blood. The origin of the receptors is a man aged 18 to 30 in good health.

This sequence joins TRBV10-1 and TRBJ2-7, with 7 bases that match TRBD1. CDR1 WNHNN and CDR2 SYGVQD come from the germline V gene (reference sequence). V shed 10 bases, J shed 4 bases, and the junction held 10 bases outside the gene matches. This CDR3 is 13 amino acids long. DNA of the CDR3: TGCGCCACCGGGACAGCGGATCGGTACGAGCAGTACTTC. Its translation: CATGTADRYEQYF.

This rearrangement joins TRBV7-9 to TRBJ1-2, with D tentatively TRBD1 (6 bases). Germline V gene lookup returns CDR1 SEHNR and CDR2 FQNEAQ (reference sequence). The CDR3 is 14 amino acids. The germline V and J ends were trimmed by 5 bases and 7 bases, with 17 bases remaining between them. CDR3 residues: CASSPAVTGTGYTF. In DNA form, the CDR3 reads TGTGCCAGCAGCCCGGCCGTCACAGGGACTGGCTACACCTTC. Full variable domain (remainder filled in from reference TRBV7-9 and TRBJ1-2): DTGVSQNPRHKITKRGQNVTFRCDPISEHNRLYWYRQTLGQGPEFLTYFQNEAQLEKSRLLSDRFSAERPKGSFSTLEIQRTEQGDSAMYLCASSPAVTGTGYTFGSGTRLTVV.

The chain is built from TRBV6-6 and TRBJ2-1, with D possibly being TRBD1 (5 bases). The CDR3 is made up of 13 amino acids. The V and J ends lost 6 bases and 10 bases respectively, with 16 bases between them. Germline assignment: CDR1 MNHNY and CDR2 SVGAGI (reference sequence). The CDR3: CASSLKKGQEQFF. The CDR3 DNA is TGTGCCAGCAGCCTCAAAAAGGGGCAAGAGCAGTTCTTC.

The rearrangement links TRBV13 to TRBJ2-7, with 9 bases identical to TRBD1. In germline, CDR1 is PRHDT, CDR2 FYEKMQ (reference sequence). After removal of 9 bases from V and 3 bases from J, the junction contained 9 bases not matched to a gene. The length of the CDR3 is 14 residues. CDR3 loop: CASGPGQGDYEQYF. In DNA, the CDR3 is TGTGCCAGTGGACCGGGACAGGGTGACTACGAGCAGTACTTC.

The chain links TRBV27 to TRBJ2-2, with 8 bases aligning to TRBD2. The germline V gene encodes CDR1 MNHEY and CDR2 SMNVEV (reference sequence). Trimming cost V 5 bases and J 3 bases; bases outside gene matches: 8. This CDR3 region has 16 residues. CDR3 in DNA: TGTGCCAGCAGTCCATCTAGCGGGTCCTACACCGGGGAGCTGTTTTTT. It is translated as CASSPSSGSYTGELFF.

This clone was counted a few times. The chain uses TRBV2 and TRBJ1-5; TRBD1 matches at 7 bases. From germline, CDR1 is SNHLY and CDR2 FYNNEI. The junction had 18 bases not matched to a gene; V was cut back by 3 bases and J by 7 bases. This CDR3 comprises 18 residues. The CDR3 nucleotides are TGTGCCAGCAGTGACTCTACCAGGGACAGTGCCAGGCACCAGCCCCAGCATTTT. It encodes CASSDSTRDSARHQPQHF.

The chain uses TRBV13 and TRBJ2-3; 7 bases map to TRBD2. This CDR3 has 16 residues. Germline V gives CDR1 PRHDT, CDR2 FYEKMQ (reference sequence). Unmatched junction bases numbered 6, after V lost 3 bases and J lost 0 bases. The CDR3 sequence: CASSFLASGSTDTQYF. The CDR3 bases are TGTGCCAGCAGCTTTTTGGCTAGCGGTAGCACAGATACGCAGTATTTT. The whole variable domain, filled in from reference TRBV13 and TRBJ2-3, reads AAGVIQSPRHLIKEKRETATLKCYPIPRHDTVYWYQQGPGQDPQFLISFYEKMQSDKGSIPDRFSAQQFSDYHSELNMSSLELGDSALYFCASSFLASGSTDTQYFGPGTRLTVL.

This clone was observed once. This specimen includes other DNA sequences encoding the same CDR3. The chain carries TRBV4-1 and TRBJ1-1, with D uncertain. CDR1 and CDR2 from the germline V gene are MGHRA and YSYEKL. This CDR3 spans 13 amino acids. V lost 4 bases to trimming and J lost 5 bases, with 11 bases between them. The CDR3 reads CASSPGTGTEAFF. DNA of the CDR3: TGCGCCAGCAGCCCCGGCACGGGGACTGAAGCTTTCTTT.

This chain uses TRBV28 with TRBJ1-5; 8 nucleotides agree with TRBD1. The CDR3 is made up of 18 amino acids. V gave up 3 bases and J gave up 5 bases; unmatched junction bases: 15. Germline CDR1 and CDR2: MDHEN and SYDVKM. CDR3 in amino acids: CASSFNPTTGVEDQPQHF. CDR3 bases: TGTGCCAGCAGTTTCAACCCGACGACAGGGGTGGAGGATCAGCCCCAGCATTTT.

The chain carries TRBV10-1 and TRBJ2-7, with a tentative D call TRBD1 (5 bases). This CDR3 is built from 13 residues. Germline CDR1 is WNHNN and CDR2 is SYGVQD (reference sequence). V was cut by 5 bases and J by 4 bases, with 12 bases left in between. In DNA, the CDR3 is TGCGCCAGCAGTAGGGGTCATGGTTACGAGCAGTACTTC. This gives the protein CASSRGHGYEQYF.

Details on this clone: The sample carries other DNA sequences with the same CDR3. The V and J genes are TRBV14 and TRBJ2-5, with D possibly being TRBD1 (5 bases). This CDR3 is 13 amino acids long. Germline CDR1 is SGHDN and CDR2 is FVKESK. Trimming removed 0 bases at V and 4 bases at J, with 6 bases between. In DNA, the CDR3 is TGTGCCAGCAGCCAAGATCAGGGAGAGACCCAGTACTTC. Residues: CASSQDQGETQYF.

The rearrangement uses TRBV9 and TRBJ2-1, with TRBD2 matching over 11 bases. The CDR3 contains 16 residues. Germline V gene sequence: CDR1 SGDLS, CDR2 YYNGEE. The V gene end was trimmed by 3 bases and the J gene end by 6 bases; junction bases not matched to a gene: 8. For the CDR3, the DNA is TGTGCCAGCAGCGGATTAGCGGGGGGGCCGTCCAATGAGCAGTTCTTC. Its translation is CASSGLAGGPSNEQFF.

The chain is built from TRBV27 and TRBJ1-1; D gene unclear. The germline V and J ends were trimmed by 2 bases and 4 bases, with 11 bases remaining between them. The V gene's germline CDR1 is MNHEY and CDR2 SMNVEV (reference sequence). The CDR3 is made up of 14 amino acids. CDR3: CASSLVAVGTEAFF. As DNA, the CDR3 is TGTGCCAGCAGTTTAGTTGCAGTGGGCACTGAAGCTTTCTTT.

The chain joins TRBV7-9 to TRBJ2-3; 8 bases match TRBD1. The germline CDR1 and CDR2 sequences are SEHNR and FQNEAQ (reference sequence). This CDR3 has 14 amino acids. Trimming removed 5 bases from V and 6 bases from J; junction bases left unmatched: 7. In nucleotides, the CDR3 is TGTGCCAGCAGCCCCGACAGGGGTAGGGATACGCAGTATTTT. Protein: CASSPDRGRDTQYF.

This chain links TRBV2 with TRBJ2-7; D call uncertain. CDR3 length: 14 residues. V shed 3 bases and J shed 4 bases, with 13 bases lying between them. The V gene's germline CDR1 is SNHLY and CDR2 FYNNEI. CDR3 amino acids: CASSDVGMGYEQYF. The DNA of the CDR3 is TGTGCCAGCAGTGATGTAGGGATGGGGTACGAGCAGTACTTC.

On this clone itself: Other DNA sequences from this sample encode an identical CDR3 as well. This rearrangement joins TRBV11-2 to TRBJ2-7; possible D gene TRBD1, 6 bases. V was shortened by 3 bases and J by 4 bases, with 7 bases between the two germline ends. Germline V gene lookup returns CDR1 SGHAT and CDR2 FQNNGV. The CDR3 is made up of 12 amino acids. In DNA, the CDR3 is TGTGCCAGCAGCTTGGACAGATACGAGCAGTACTTC. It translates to CASSLDRYEQYF.

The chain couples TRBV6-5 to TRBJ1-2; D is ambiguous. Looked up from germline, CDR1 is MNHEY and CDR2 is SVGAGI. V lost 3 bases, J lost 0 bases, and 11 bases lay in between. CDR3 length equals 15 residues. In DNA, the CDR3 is TGTGCCAGCAGTTATGCCCAGTTAGCTAACTATGGCTACACCTTC. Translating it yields CASSYAQLANYGYTF.

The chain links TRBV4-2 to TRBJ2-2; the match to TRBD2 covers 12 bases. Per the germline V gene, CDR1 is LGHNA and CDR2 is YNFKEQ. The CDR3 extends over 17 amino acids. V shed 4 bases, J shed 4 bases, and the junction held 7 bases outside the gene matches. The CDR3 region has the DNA TGTGCCAGCAGCCCCGACCTAGCGGGGGGGCTCACCGGGGAGCTGTTTTTT. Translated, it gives CASSPDLAGGLTGELFF.

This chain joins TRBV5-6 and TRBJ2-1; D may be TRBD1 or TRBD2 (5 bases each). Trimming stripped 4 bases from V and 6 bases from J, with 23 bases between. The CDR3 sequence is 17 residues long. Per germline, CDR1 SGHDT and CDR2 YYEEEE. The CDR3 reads CASSPGVRWGRFNEQFF. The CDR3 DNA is TGTGCCAGCAGCCCCGGGGTGCGGTGGGGGAGATTCAATGAGCAGTTCTTC. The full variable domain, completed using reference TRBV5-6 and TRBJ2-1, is DAGVTQSPTHLIKTRGQQVTLRCSPKSGHDTVSWYQQALGQGPQFIFQYYEEEERQRGNFPDRFSGHQFPNYSSELNVNALLLGDSALYLCASSPGVRWGRFNEQFFGPGTRLTVL.

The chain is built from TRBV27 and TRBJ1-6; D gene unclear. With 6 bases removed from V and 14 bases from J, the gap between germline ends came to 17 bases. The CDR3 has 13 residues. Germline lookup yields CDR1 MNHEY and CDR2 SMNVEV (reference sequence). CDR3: CASREVPLGALHF. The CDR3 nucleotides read TGTGCCAGCAGGGAAGTGCCCCTCGGAGCCCTCCACTTT.

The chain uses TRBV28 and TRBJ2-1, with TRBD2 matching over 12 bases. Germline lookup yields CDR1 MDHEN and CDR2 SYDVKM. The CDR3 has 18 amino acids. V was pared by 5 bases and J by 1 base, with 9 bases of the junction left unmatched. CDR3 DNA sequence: TGTGCCAGCAGTCTCTTGACTAGCGGGAGCGAATCCTACAATGAGCAGTTCTTC. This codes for CASSLLTSGSESYNEQFF.

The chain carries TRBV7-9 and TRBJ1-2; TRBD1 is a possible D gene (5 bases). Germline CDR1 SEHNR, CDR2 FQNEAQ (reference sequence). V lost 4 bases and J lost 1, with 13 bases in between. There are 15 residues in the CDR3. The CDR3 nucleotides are TGTGCCAGCAGCTCTCAGGGTTTGGGTAACTATGGCTACACCTTC. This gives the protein CASSSQGLGNYGYTF.

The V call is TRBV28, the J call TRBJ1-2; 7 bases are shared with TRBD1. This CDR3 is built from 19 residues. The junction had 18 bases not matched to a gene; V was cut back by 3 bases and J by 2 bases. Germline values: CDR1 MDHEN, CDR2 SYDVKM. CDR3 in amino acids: CASSFLVNGQEEKNYGYTF. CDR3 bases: TGTGCCAGCAGTTTCCTCGTCAATGGACAGGAAGAGAAAAACTATGGCTACACCTTC.

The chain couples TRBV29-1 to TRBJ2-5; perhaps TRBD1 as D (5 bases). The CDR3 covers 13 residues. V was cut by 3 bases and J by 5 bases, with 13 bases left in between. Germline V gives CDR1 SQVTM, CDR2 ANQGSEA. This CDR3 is CSVDQGRVETQYF. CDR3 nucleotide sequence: TGCAGCGTTGATCAAGGCAGGGTCGAGACCCAGTACTTC.

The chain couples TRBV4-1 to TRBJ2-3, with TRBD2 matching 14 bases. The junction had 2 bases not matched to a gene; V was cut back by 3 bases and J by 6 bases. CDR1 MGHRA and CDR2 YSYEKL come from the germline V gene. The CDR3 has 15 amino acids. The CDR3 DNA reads TGCGCCAGCAGCCACCGGACTAGCGGGGGGGATACGCAGTATTTT. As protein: CASSHRTSGGDTQYF.

This CDR3 is CASSDGSDPAETQYF. In DNA, the CDR3 is TGTGCCAGCAGCGACGGGTCAGACCCCGCAGAGACCCAGTACTTC. The V call is TRBV7-9, the J call TRBJ2-5; D is undetermined. V was clipped by 5 bases and J by 4 bases, with 17 bases between them. CDR3 length equals 15 residues. Germline V gene data show CDR1 as SEHNR and CDR2 as FQNEAQ (reference sequence).

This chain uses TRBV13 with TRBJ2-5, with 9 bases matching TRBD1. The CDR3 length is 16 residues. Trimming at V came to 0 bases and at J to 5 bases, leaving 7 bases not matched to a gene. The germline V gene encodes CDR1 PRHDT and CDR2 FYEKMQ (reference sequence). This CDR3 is CASSLGGTGGAETQYF. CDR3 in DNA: TGTGCCAGCAGCTTAGGCGGTACAGGGGGCGCGGAGACCCAGTACTTC.

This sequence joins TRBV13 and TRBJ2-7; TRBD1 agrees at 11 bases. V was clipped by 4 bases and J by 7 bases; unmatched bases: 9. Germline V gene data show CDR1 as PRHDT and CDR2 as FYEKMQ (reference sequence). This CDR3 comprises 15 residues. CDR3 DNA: TGTGCCAGCAGCTCGCCGGGACAGGGGGAGGGGGAGCAGTACTTC. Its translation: CASSSPGQGEGEQYF.

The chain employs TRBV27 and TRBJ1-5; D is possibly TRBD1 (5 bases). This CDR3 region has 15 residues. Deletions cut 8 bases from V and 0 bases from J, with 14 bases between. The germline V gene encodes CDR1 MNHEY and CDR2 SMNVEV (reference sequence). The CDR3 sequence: CASGAGTDSNQPQHF. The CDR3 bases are TGTGCCAGCGGTGCTGGGACGGATAGCAATCAGCCCCAGCATTTT.

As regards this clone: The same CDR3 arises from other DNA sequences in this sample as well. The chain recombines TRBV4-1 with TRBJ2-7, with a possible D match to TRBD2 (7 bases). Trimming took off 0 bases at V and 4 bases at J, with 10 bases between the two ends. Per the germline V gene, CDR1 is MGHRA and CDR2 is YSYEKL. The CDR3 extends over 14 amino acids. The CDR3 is CASSQEGGTYEQYF. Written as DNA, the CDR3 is TGCGCCAGCAGCCAAGAGGGGGGGACATACGAGCAGTACTTC.

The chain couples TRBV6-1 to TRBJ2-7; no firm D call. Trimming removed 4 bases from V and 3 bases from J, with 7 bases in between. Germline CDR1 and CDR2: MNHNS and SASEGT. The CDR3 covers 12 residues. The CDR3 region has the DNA TGTGCCAGCAGTGGGGCCCGCTACGAGCAGTACTTC. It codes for CASSGARYEQYF.